A single sample gave rise to the 18 T cell receptor beta chains below, sequenced in a study of T cell responses to AZD1222 COVID-19 vaccine. Some clones are missing from TCRdb's copy, which holds only in-frame ones; the method was immunoSEQ multiplex PCR. The sample includes 140,000 to 150,000 clones, 91% of them seen just once. The specimen comprised peripheral blood, sampled 28 days after the second AZD1222 dose. These receptors were taken from an adult who received the AZD1222 COVID-19 vaccine.

The chain uses TRBV7-2 and TRBJ1-3; 11 nucleotides agree with TRBD1. The CDR3 extends over 15 amino acids. The V gene end was trimmed by 5 bases and the J gene end by 4 bases; junction bases not matched to a gene: 4. The germline V gene has CDR1 SGHTA and CDR2 FQGNSA. CDR3 sequence (DNA): TGTGCCAGCAGCCCTGGACAGGGGGCGGGAAACACCATATATTTT. It is translated as CASSPGQGAGNTIYF.

V and J are TRBV12-3 or TRBV12-4 and TRBJ2-1, with TRBD1 matching 8 bases. CDR3 length: 13 amino acids. Germline trimming cut 4 bases from V and 6 bases from J; bases unmatched to any gene: 2. CDR3 in amino acids: CASSSTGGNEQFF. CDR3 DNA sequence: TGTGCCAGCAGTTCTACAGGGGGCAATGAGCAGTTCTTC.

The V call is TRBV10-3, the J call TRBJ2-7; D is uncertain. CDR3 length: 13 amino acids. CDR1 ENHRY and CDR2 SYGVKD come from the germline V gene. The V gene lost 2 bases and the J gene lost 1 base, with 6 bases spanning the gap. The CDR3 DNA reads as TGTGCCATCAGTGAGAGAGGATCCTACGAGCAGTACTTC. This translates into CAISERGSYEQYF.

The rearrangement links TRBV7-6 to TRBJ2-5; D tentatively reads TRBD1 or TRBD2 (5 bases each). The CDR3 covers 14 residues. Germline V gene lookup returns CDR1 SGHVS and CDR2 FNYEAQ. Trimming removed 2 bases at V and 2 bases at J, with 9 bases between. The CDR3 coding sequence is TGTGCCAGCAGCTTACCGGGGACGCAAGAGACCCAGTACTTC. Translation: CASSLPGTQETQYF.

This chain links TRBV6-2 or TRBV6-3 with TRBJ2-1; 10 bases match TRBD2. V trimming: 2 bases; J trimming: 9 bases; junction bases outside the gene matches: 10. The CDR3 contains 16 residues. Germline CDR1 and CDR2: MNHEY and SVGEGT. For the CDR3, the DNA is TGTGCCAGCAGTTACGCAAGCGGGAGGGCCGTTGGTGAGCAGTTCTTC. Amino acids: CASSYASGRAVGEQFF.

This sequence joins TRBV6-5 and TRBJ2-7, with D tentatively TRBD1 (6 bases). The CDR3 length is 15 residues. Trimming cost V 6 bases and J 2 bases, with 17 bases left between them. Germline CDR1 and CDR2: MNHEY and SVGAGI. The DNA for the CDR3 is TGTGCCAGCAGCTCTACAGGGTCCCCTCCCTACGAGCAGTACTTC. Protein product: CASSSTGSPPYEQYF.

The CDR3 here is CASSFAGEETQYF. CDR3 DNA sequence: TGCGCCAGCAGCTTTGCGGGAGAGGAGACCCAGTACTTC. The V gene is TRBV5-1, the J gene TRBJ2-5; TRBD2 matches at 7 bases. Germline values: CDR1 SGHRS, CDR2 YFSETQ. This CDR3 has 13 amino acids. V gave up 2 bases and J gave up 5 bases; unmatched junction bases: 3.

V usage is TRBV19 and J usage is TRBJ1-2, with 8 bases identical to TRBD1. V shed 9 bases and J 4 bases; nucleotides not matched to a gene: 16. The CDR3 contains 16 residues. In germline, CDR1 is LNHDA, CDR2 SQIVND (reference sequence). The CDR3 region is CASLQTGTGGGYGYTF. DNA of the CDR3: TGTGCCAGCCTCCAAACCGGGACAGGAGGTGGCTATGGCTACACCTTC.

This clone has only one observation. The chain employs TRBV27 and TRBJ2-5; D possibly corresponds to TRBD1 (6 bases). Germline-derived CDR1 and CDR2 are MNHEY and SMNVEV (reference sequence). CDR3 length equals 15 residues. Trimming left V 2 bases short and J 5 bases short, with 15 bases between. CDR3 nucleotide sequence: TGTGCCAGCAGTTTAGAGGCAGGGGTAAGGGAGACCCAGTACTTC. Its protein is CASSLEAGVRETQYF.

The genes are TRBV20-1 and TRBJ2-2, with a weak D call TRBD2 (6 bases). The CDR3 totals 14 residues. V was shortened by 3 bases and J by 3 bases, with 11 bases between the two germline ends. Looked up from germline, CDR1 is DFQATT and CDR2 is SNEGSKA (reference sequence). The chain's CDR3 is CSASAGMDTGELFF. The CDR3 coding sequence is TGCAGTGCTAGTGCGGGGATGGACACCGGGGAGCTGTTTTTT.

This clone was picked up one time. The V and J genes are TRBV4-2 and TRBJ1-4; 7 nucleotides align to TRBD1. With V trimmed by 1 base and J by 6 bases, 5 bases remained unmatched. CDR1 and CDR2 from the germline V gene are LGHNA and YNFKEQ. The CDR3 covers 15 residues. Here the CDR3 DNA reads TGTGCCAGCAGCCAAGGTCCGCAGGGGGATGAAAAACTGTTTTTT. It specifies CASSQGPQGDEKLFF.

V is TRBV5-1 and J is TRBJ2-7; D possibly corresponds to TRBD2 (6 bases). CDR3 length: 16 residues. From germline, CDR1 is SGHRS and CDR2 YFSETQ. V was cut by 2 bases and J by 0 bases, with 15 bases left in between. The CDR3 DNA reads as TGCGCCAGCAGCTTTACGGCGCGGGAAGTCTCCTACGAGCAGTACTTC. As protein: CASSFTAREVSYEQYF.

The gene calls are TRBV7-8 and TRBJ1-1, with 11 bases matching TRBD1. Trimming at V came to 4 bases and at J to 6 bases, leaving 4 bases not matched to a gene. CDR3 length equals 14 residues. Germline V gene data show CDR1 as SGHVS and CDR2 as FQNEAQ. CDR3 amino acids: CASSYRDRGAEAFF. In DNA form, the CDR3 reads TGTGCCAGCAGCTACCGGGACAGGGGGGCTGAAGCTTTCTTT.

The chain recombines TRBV5-1 with TRBJ2-1; D call uncertain. The CDR3 totals 16 residues. The V gene lost 0 bases and the J gene lost 0 bases, with 10 bases spanning the gap. The V gene's germline CDR1 is SGHRS and CDR2 YFSETQ. CDR3 in amino acids: CASSLEGQSSYNEQFF. The CDR3 coding sequence is TGCGCCAGCAGCTTGGAGGGTCAAAGCTCCTACAATGAGCAGTTCTTC.

The chain employs TRBV15 and TRBJ2-2; D is ambiguous. Trimming removed 1 base at V and 3 bases at J, with 3 bases between. The CDR3 runs 13 residues. Germline CDR1 LNHNV, CDR2 YYDKDF (reference sequence). The CDR3 sequence is CATSRVYTGELFF. The CDR3 DNA reads as TGTGCCACCAGCAGAGTTTACACCGGGGAGCTGTTTTTT. The whole variable domain, filled in from reference TRBV15 and TRBJ2-2, reads DAMVIQNPRYQVTQFGKPVTLSCSQTLNHNVMYWYQQKSSQAPKLLFHYYDKDFNNEADTPDNFQSRRPNTSFCFLDIRSPGLGDTAMYLCATSRVYTGELFFGEGSRLTVL.

V usage is TRBV6-5 and J usage is TRBJ2-7; 8 positions match TRBD2. Germline loops: CDR1 MNHEY, CDR2 SVGAGI. Losses at the gene ends were 2 bases for V and 1 base for J; bases not matched to a gene: 7. CDR3 length: 16 residues. The CDR3 sequence: CASSYGLGRASYEQYF. The CDR3 DNA reads TGTGCCAGCAGTTACGGTCTCGGGAGGGCATCCTACGAGCAGTACTTC.

CDR3 DNA: TGTGCCAGCAGTAGGGACGATGTCTCTGGAAACACCATATATTTT. It encodes CASSRDDVSGNTIYF. The chain couples TRBV6-5 to TRBJ1-3; D is possibly TRBD1 (5 bases). V was pared by 5 bases and J by 0 bases, with 11 bases between. CDR1 MNHEY and CDR2 SVGAGI come from the germline V gene. This CDR3 comprises 15 residues.

The V call is TRBV15, the J call TRBJ2-7, with a tentative D call TRBD1 (5 bases). From germline, CDR1 is LNHNV and CDR2 YYDKDF (reference sequence). The CDR3 runs 16 residues. Trimming shortened V by 1 base and J by 0 bases, and 13 bases separated the two germline ends. The CDR3 loop reads CATSRGQTINSYEQYF. CDR3 bases: TGTGCCACCAGCAGAGGACAGACCATTAACTCCTACGAGCAGTACTTC.